This passage covers 26 T cell receptor beta chains from one sample sequenced in a study of siplizumab effects on memory and regulatory T cells. Libraries were prepared by immunoSEQ multiplex PCR; TCRdb keeps only in-frame clonotypes and omits some of them. The sample has 90,000 to 120,000 clones, around 94% seen once. Specimen: Tregs sorted from blood. These receptors were taken from a human donor in good health.

The CDR3 sequence: CASSLDGTVNEKLFF. The CDR3 DNA sequence: TGCGCCAGCAGCTTGGACGGGACAGTTAATGAAAAACTGTTTTTT. This chain connects TRBV5-1 to TRBJ1-4, with TRBD1 identical over 7 bases. V lost 0 bases, J lost 4 bases, and 3 bases stayed unmatched. The V gene's germline CDR1 is SGHRS and CDR2 YFSETQ. The CDR3 is made up of 15 amino acids. Filled out from reference TRBV5-1 and TRBJ1-4, the complete variable domain reads KAGVTQTPRYLIKTRGQQVTLSCSPISGHRSVSWYQQTPGQGLQFLFEYFSETQRNKGNFPGRFSGRQFSNSRSEMNVSTLELGDSALYLCASSLDGTVNEKLFFGSGTQLSVL.

The chain recombines TRBV7-2 with TRBJ1-1, with a weak D call TRBD1 (5 bases). V was cut by 6 bases and J by 11 bases, with 16 bases left in between. Germline values: CDR1 SGHTA, CDR2 FQGNSA. This CDR3 has 12 amino acids. The CDR3 nucleotides read TGTGCCAGCAGTTTTAGGAGGGGAATCGCTTTCTTT. It encodes CASSFRRGIAFF.

This chain connects TRBV5-1 to TRBJ2-1, with D possibly TRBD2 on 5 matching bases. Germline V CDR1 and CDR2: SGHRS, YFSETQ. The CDR3 extends over 16 amino acids. V gave up 6 bases and J gave up 3 bases, with 19 bases separating them. The CDR3 protein is CASMVRGNRGYNEQFF. The CDR3 bases are TGCGCCAGCATGGTTCGAGGGAACCGCGGCTACAATGAGCAGTTCTTC.

The V call is TRBV7-8, the J call TRBJ1-1; TRBD1 agrees at 8 bases. V trimming: 5 bases; J trimming: 1 base; junction bases outside the gene matches: 15. This CDR3 has 18 amino acids. Germline V lookup: CDR1 SGHVS, CDR2 FQNEAQ. The CDR3: CASSPLLIAGQGNTEAFF. The CDR3 nucleotides are TGTGCCAGCAGCCCATTACTTATTGCTGGACAGGGGAACACTGAAGCTTTCTTT.

This chain uses TRBV7-9 with TRBJ1-4; 9 bases match TRBD1. Trimming at V came to 1 base and at J to 5 bases, leaving 5 bases not matched to a gene. This CDR3 has 16 amino acids. Germline assignment: CDR1 SEHNR and CDR2 FQNEAQ (reference sequence). CDR3 in amino acids: CASSLGGQGRNEKLFF. Here the CDR3 DNA reads TGTGCCAGCAGCTTAGGGGGACAGGGAAGAAATGAAAAACTGTTTTTT.

The V gene is TRBV15, the J gene TRBJ1-1; D gene uncertain. Germline CDR1 is LNHNV and CDR2 is YYDKDF (reference sequence). The CDR3 covers 15 residues. Deletions cut 5 bases from V and 8 bases from J, with 21 bases between. The CDR3 loop is CATSGLPGSLGEAFF. Here the CDR3 DNA reads TGTGCCACCAGCGGATTACCCGGAAGCCTGGGGGAAGCTTTCTTT.

This chain joins TRBV27 and TRBJ2-1; perhaps TRBD1 as D (6 bases). With 8 bases removed from V and 7 bases from J, the gap between germline ends came to 15 bases. The CDR3 has 13 residues. CDR1 and CDR2 from the germline V gene are MNHEY and SMNVEV (reference sequence). The CDR3 DNA follows: TGTGCCAGCTCCGGGACATTACAGAATGAGCAGTTCTTC. Translated: CASSGTLQNEQFF.

The chain carries TRBV6-5 and TRBJ1-4; tentatively, D is TRBD1 (5 bases). This CDR3 is built from 13 residues. CDR1 MNHEY and CDR2 SVGAGI come from the germline V gene. The germline V and J ends were trimmed by 9 bases and 7 bases, with 15 bases remaining between them. CDR3 DNA: TGTGCCAGTAGGGACGGCCGAGGTGAAAAACTGTTTTTT. It is translated as CASRDGRGEKLFF.

This clone appeared a single time. The rearrangement joins TRBV28 to TRBJ1-5, with a tentative D call TRBD1 (5 bases). The germline V gene encodes CDR1 MDHEN and CDR2 SYDVKM. V dropped 6 bases and J dropped 0 bases, with 15 bases sitting between them. There are 16 residues in the CDR3. The CDR3 loop is CASRSLLGPSNQPQHF. CDR3 in DNA: TGTGCCAGCAGAAGTTTACTGGGGCCTAGCAATCAGCCCCAGCATTTT.

A word on this clone: One junction end disagrees with the germline gene, perhaps due to a read error. The sample carries other DNA sequences with the same CDR3. The rearrangement links TRBV27 to TRBJ2-2, with D possibly being TRBD1 or TRBD2 (5 bases each). This CDR3 spans 12 amino acids. The germline V gene has CDR1 MNHEY and CDR2 SMNVEV (reference sequence). This chain's CDR3 is CASRETTRELFF. The CDR3 DNA sequence: TGTGCTAGCAGGGAGACGACCCGGGAGCTGTTTTTT.

The chain links TRBV27 to TRBJ2-5; 14 positions agree with TRBD2. Trimming removed 5 bases from V and 8 bases from J; junction bases left unmatched: 7. The V gene's germline CDR1 is MNHEY and CDR2 SMNVEV (reference sequence). CDR3 length equals 15 residues. This CDR3 reads CASSNPGLAGVTQYF. The CDR3 bases are TGTGCCAGCAGTAACCCGGGACTAGCGGGAGTCACCCAGTACTTC.

The V gene is TRBV7-9, the J gene TRBJ1-5; D remains ambiguous. The V gene's germline CDR1 is SEHNR and CDR2 FQNEAQ (reference sequence). The CDR3 contains 17 residues. V lost 2 bases, J lost 0 bases, and 14 bases lay in between. The CDR3 spells CASSLSLGTLSNQPQHF. The CDR3 DNA sequence: TGTGCCAGCAGCTTATCCTTGGGCACTCTTAGCAATCAGCCCCAGCATTTT.

The V and J genes are TRBV5-4 and TRBJ2-7, with D tentatively TRBD1 or TRBD2 (6 bases each). Germline V lookup: CDR1 SGHNT, CDR2 YYREEE (reference sequence). CDR3 length equals 15 residues. V was pared by 1 base and J by 2 bases, with 13 bases between. The CDR3 spells CASSLWGAAAYEQYF. For the CDR3, the DNA is TGTGCCAGCAGCTTGTGGGGGGCGGCGGCCTACGAGCAGTACTTC. Full variable domain (outside the CDR3, taken from reference TRBV5-4 and TRBJ2-7): ETGVTQSPTHLIKTRGQQVTLRCSSQSGHNTVSWYQQALGQGPQFIFQYYREEENGRGNFPPRFSGLQFPNYSSELNVNALELDDSALYLCASSLWGAAAYEQYFGPGTRLTVT.

V gene TRBV6-1 combines with J gene TRBJ2-7, with D perhaps TRBD1 (5 bases). The V gene's germline CDR1 is MNHNS and CDR2 SASEGT. This CDR3 has 14 amino acids. Trimming removed 2 bases at V and 2 bases at J, with 10 bases between. The DNA of the CDR3 is TGTGCCAGCAGTGAATGGGTAGGGGCCTACGAGCAGTACTTC. Protein product: CASSEWVGAYEQYF.

This rearrangement joins TRBV28 to TRBJ2-1; TRBD2 aligns across 11 bases. Germline V lookup: CDR1 MDHEN, CDR2 SYDVKM. The trim removed 6 bases at V and 9 bases at J, leaving 16 bases unmatched. There are 17 residues in the CDR3. Written as DNA, the CDR3 is TGTGCCAGCAGGTCAACTAGCGGGAGCTTCCGCACGGGTGAGCAGTTCTTC. It is translated as CASRSTSGSFRTGEQFF.

The DNA for the CDR3 is TGTGCCAGCAGTTTAATGGGACAGGGGTACAGCGGGGAGCTGTTTTTT. Residues: CASSLMGQGYSGELFF. This sequence joins TRBV27 and TRBJ2-2; the match to TRBD1 covers 10 bases. Germline V CDR1 and CDR2: MNHEY, SMNVEV (reference sequence). The CDR3 runs to 16 residues. V lost 2 bases, J lost 7 bases, and 7 bases stayed unmatched.

This chain joins TRBV2 and TRBJ2-3; D possibly uses TRBD1 or TRBD2 (6 bases each). Germline values: CDR1 SNHLY, CDR2 FYNNEI. V was cut by 6 bases and J by 4 bases, with 14 bases left in between. There are 14 residues in the CDR3. CDR3 coding DNA: TGTGCCAGCAGGAGCGAGGGGGGCCCAGATACGCAGTATTTT. Residues: CASRSEGGPDTQYF.

The chain links TRBV7-3 to TRBJ2-5; D may be TRBD2 (6 bases). The CDR3 length is 14 residues. Germline V CDR1 and CDR2: SGHTA, FQGTGA. V lost 2 bases to trimming and J lost 5 bases, with 12 bases between them. The CDR3: CASSLGGDWETQYF. Here the CDR3 DNA reads TGTGCCAGCAGCTTAGGCGGGGACTGGGAGACCCAGTACTTC.

V gene TRBV9 combines with J gene TRBJ1-3; D uncertain. Per germline, CDR1 SGDLS and CDR2 YYNGEE. The CDR3 is made up of 14 amino acids. V dropped 0 bases and J dropped 2 bases, with 6 bases sitting between them. For the CDR3, the DNA is TGTGCCAGCAGCGTAGGGTACGCTGGAAACACCATATATTTT. Encoded protein: CASSVGYAGNTIYF.

This clone was detected only once. This chain connects TRBV5-1 to TRBJ1-1; the D is unclear. Germline CDR1 and CDR2: SGHRS and YFSETQ. V dropped 0 bases and J dropped 4 bases, with 7 bases sitting between them. The CDR3 is 13 residues long. The DNA for the CDR3 is TGCGCCAGCAGCTTGGTGTTAGGCACTGAAGCTTTCTTT. Translated, it gives CASSLVLGTEAFF.

The J gene is TRBJ1-4, the V gene TRBV7-9; maybe TRBD1 (6 bases). This CDR3 contains 15 residues. CDR1 is SEHNR and CDR2 is FQNEAQ in the germline V gene (reference sequence). Trimming removed 3 bases from V and 4 bases from J, with 12 bases in between. The CDR3 nucleotides are TGTGCCAGCAGCTTTTTAGGGGGGTTTAATGAAAAACTGTTTTTT. Protein: CASSFLGGFNEKLFF.

CDR3 coding DNA: TGTGCCAGTAGGGGGGGATCCCTAGCGGGAGTGGGTGAGCAGTTCTTC. Amino acids: CASRGGSLAGVGEQFF. The chain joins TRBV19 to TRBJ2-1, with TRBD2 matching over 10 bases. J was trimmed by 9 bases and V by 6 bases; bases with no gene match: 14. CDR3 length: 16 amino acids. Germline V gives CDR1 LNHDA, CDR2 SQIVND (reference sequence).

The rearrangement links TRBV5-1 to TRBJ1-5, with D unresolved. The CDR3 runs to 15 residues. Germline lookup yields CDR1 SGHRS and CDR2 YFSETQ. V lost 0 bases, J lost 3 bases, and 10 bases lay in between. DNA for the CDR3: TGCGCCAGCAGCTTGGTTGCGGGGAACAATCAGCCCCAGCATTTT. This sequence encodes CASSLVAGNNQPQHF.

The chain carries TRBV14 and TRBJ1-3; D is unclear. The CDR3 extends over 16 amino acids. Trimming took 1 base from V and 4 from J, leaving 14 bases between them. CDR1 and CDR2 from the germline V gene are SGHDN and FVKESK. The CDR3 sequence: CASSQAILLSGNTIYF. The CDR3 region has the DNA TGTGCCAGCAGCCAAGCTATCCTTCTATCCGGAAACACCATATATTTT.

The chain employs TRBV6-6 and TRBJ2-7; D is undetermined. This CDR3 is 13 amino acids long. From germline, CDR1 is MNHNY and CDR2 SVGAGI (reference sequence). The V end was cut by 5 bases, the J end by 0 bases, with 8 bases between. The CDR3 DNA is TGTGCCAGCAGTGCGGTCAACTCCTACGAGCAGTACTTC. Translated, it gives CASSAVNSYEQYF.

The rearrangement joins TRBV29-1 to TRBJ1-1; D is perhaps TRBD1 (5 bases). Looked up from germline, CDR1 is SQVTM and CDR2 is ANQGSEA. This CDR3 spans 14 amino acids. Trimming stripped 6 bases from V and 0 bases from J, with 14 bases between. The CDR3 nucleotides are TGCAGCGTCCGGGGGGGTTATGTGAACACTGAAGCTTTCTTT. This translates into CSVRGGYVNTEAFF.